Following are 5 T cell receptor beta chains from one sample sequenced in a study of tumor-infiltrating lymphocytes in oesophageal squamous cell carcinoma. MiXCR was run by TCRdb on the PCR reads, yielding one entry per CDR3 protein. The sample lists just over 20,000 distinct CDR3 sequences, 36% occurring once. Sequencing input: esophageal tumor tissue. The receptors stem from a male donor with esophageal squamous cell carcinoma.

This clonotype was detected ten times or more. A clone one base away is much larger, so this may be a read error. The J gene is TRBJ2-5, the V gene TRBV7-3; TRBD1 might be the D (6 bases). Trimming pared 0 bases from V and 11 bases from J, leaving 13 bases between. The CDR3 has 13 amino acids. Germline assignment: CDR1 SGHTA and CDR2 FQGTGA. CDR3 DNA: TGTGCCAGCAGCTTAACCCGGGACAATGAGCAGTACTTC. This codes for CASSLTRDNEQYF.

This clonotype has a single count. A read error is possible here, since a much larger clone lies one base away. The chain is built from TRBV11-2 and TRBJ2-5, with a weak D call TRBD1 (6 bases). TRBJ2-1 explains the end of the DNA better; the J call may be wrong. Germline V gene sequence: CDR1 SGHAT, CDR2 FQNNGV. CDR3 size: 17 residues. Here the CDR3 DNA reads TGTGCCAGCAGCTTAGAAGAGTTCGGACAGCCTCAAGAGACCCAGTTCTTC. It encodes CASSLEEFGQPQETQFF.

This clonotype was seen repeatedly, ten times or more. A much larger clone differs by one base, so this may be a read error. J is TRBJ2-7 and V is TRBV10-3; 7 bases line up with TRBD2. The germline CDR1 and CDR2 sequences are ENHRY and SYGVKD. Germline trimming cut 6 bases from V and 7 bases from J; bases unmatched to any gene: 6. The CDR3 contains 12 residues. The CDR3 region has the DNA TGTGCCATCAGCCCTAGCGGAAATGAGCAGTACTTC. This sequence encodes CAISPSGNEQYF.

This clonotype came up many times. The chain has TRBV6-1 and TRBJ2-3, with D perhaps TRBD2 (6 bases). The CDR3 runs 13 residues. Germline CDR1 and CDR2: MNHNS and SASEGT. Deletions cut 8 bases from V and 0 bases from J, with 9 bases between. CDR3 residues: CASQLASTDTQYF. The CDR3 DNA reads TGTGCCAGCCAACTAGCTAGCACAGATACGCAGTATTTT.

At least ten counts were recorded for this clonotype. The chain recombines TRBV5-1 with TRBJ1-4; TRBD1 matches at 9 bases. The CDR3 is 16 amino acids. Trimming took 4 bases from V and 4 from J; bases not matched to a gene: 8. The V gene's germline CDR1 is SGHRS and CDR2 YFSETQ. The CDR3 protein is CASSRSGTGYNEKLFF. CDR3 coding DNA: TGCGCCAGCAGCCGCTCGGGGACAGGGTATAATGAAAAACTGTTTTTT.